What follows describes a single TCR beta chain. J gave up 1 base and V 3 bases, and 10 bases lay outside the gene matches. This CDR3 is 16 amino acids long. CDR1 DFQATT and CDR2 SNEGSKA come from the germline V gene (reference sequence). Donors gave around 10 milliliters of peripheral blood apiece. For the second PCR, which ran for roughly 6 to 12 cycles, a sample-barcoded 5' primer and a J-beta primer mix were used. One entry per CDR3 protein, called by TCRdb with MiXCR from the 5' RACE reads. The data hold around 780,000 distinct CDR3 sequences, with roughly 26% observed a single time. The data stem from a study of blood T cells in healthy people across ages. A further study also used this sample, focusing on T cells of mothers and their children. In that study: Sequencing returned over 9 million TCR beta CDR3 reads per mother and roughly 3.1 million per child. An overlap that was slightly higher, though non-significant, was seen in related mother-child pairs versus unrelated pairs.

V gene TRBV20-1 combines with J gene TRBJ2-7, with TRBD1 identical over 9 bases. Specimen: blood. This receptor was obtained from a boy aged 5-17 years in good health. This chain's CDR3 is CSASIQGAAASYEQYF. DNA for the CDR3: TGCAGTGCTAGCATACAGGGGGCCGCTGCTTCCTACGAGCAGTACTTC.